This T cell receptor (beta chain) was observed in a study of T cell changes during pregnancy in multiple sclerosis. Here immunoSEQ multiplex PCR was the method, and the copy in TCRdb shows in-frame clones only, minus some. The sample lists about 5,200 clones, 81% occurring once. Germline V gives CDR1 MNHEY, CDR2 SVGAGI. The CDR3 loop spans 16 amino acids. The rearrangement uses TRBV6-5 and TRBJ2-5; 8 nucleotides agree with TRBD2. The assigned J gene may be wrong: the sequence end matches TRBJ2-7 better. The sequenced sample was CD8+ T cells from peripheral blood mononuclear cells, obtained in the second trimester of pregnancy. This TCR derives from a female donor in good health, enrolled as a control in a pregnancy study. Written as DNA, the CDR3 is TGTGCCAGCAGTTCTACATCTAGCGGGCACTCCTACGAGCAGTACTTC. Translation gives CASSSTSSGHSYEQYF.